Listed below are T cell receptor beta chains from one sample, sequenced in a study of control samples from healthy donors and cancer patients. Sequencing was performed with immunoSEQ multiplex PCR; in TCRdb, only in-frame clones are kept and a portion is missing. This table holds some 130,000 clones, roughly 91% found once. Sample: PBMCs. The receptors derive from a man in his fifties with head and neck cancer. CDR3s include the opening cysteine and the closing phenylalanine or tryptophan. A D gene is named only where the DNA matches it firmly.

>TRBJ2-1|TRBV6-2/TRBV6-3|TRBD2
CASSFQTSGGPYSYNEQFF
>TRBJ2-5|TRBV7-7|NA
CASSLALGLETQYF
>TRBJ2-1|TRBV12-1|NA
CASSFLVTLAGGRYNEQFF
>TRBJ1-1|TRBV29-1|NA
CSVESGSGTEAFF
>TRBJ2-2|TRBV4-3|NA
CASSQEGGAAGELFF
>TRBJ2-2|TRBV28|NA
CASGEQGTNTGELFF
>TRBJ2-3|TRBV5-1|TRBD2
CASSLTLAGQDTQYF
>TRBJ1-1|TRBV15|NA
CATSRSSGQGAFF
>TRBJ1-6|TRBV7-8|NA
CASSLALEGFPLHF
>TRBJ1-2|TRBV4-2|NA
CASSQAQLPRYTF
>TRBJ2-1|TRBV19|TRBD1
CASSIQGVSYNEQFF
>TRBJ1-2|TRBV6-5|TRBD1
CASSPDRVYGYTF
>TRBJ2-3|TRBV30|NA
CAWSGGYSTDTQYF
>TRBJ1-2|TRBV29-1|NA
CSVLDDGYTF
>TRBJ2-2|TRBV7-2|TRBD2
CASSLGPRGGNTGELFF
>TRBJ2-7|TRBV5-1|NA
CASKVGYEQYF
>TRBJ1-2|TRBV6-2/TRBV6-3|NA
CASSYRLHKTAAKNYGYTF
>TRBJ2-1|TRBV24-1|NA
CATSDGGSHEQFF
>TRBJ1-5|TRBV28|NA
CASVGGNSWNQPQHF
>TRBJ2-1|TRBV28|NA
CASSLQGNNEQFF
>TRBJ1-3|TRBV30|NA
CAWSAAEDTIYF
>TRBJ2-4|TRBV12-3/TRBV12-4|NA
CASSFGLGIQYF
>TRBJ2-6|TRBV4-2|NA
CASSQAGGGGANVLTF
>TRBJ1-1|TRBV18|TRBD1
CASSPDRGLGNTEAFF
>TRBJ2-2|TRBV6-6|TRBD1
CASSQRGQGSRTGELFF
>TRBJ1-6|TRBV28|NA
CASGSAGRINSPLHF
>TRBJ2-2|TRBV3-1/TRBV3-2|NA
CASSQGRAKGELFF
>TRBJ2-3|TRBV9|NA
CASSHLSRADTQYF
>TRBJ2-1|TRBV27|NA
CASSLMGSNEQFF
>TRBJ2-2|TRBV9|TRBD1
CASSIGQGEVAGELFF
>TRBJ1-2|TRBV19|NA
CASKRPNYGYTF
>TRBJ2-3|TRBV6-2/TRBV6-3|TRBD2
CASSYSSSGGFDTDTQYF
>TRBJ2-2|TRBV27|NA
CASSLILAGGGELFF
>TRBJ2-5|TRBV3-1/TRBV3-2|NA
CASSRSFTNLGTQYF
>TRBJ2-3|TRBV11-2|NA
CASSFSDGRLDTQYF
>TRBJ2-1|TRBV6-5|NA
CASSYGQGGRYNEQFF
>TRBJ1-1|TRBV27|NA
CASRQGLGEAFF